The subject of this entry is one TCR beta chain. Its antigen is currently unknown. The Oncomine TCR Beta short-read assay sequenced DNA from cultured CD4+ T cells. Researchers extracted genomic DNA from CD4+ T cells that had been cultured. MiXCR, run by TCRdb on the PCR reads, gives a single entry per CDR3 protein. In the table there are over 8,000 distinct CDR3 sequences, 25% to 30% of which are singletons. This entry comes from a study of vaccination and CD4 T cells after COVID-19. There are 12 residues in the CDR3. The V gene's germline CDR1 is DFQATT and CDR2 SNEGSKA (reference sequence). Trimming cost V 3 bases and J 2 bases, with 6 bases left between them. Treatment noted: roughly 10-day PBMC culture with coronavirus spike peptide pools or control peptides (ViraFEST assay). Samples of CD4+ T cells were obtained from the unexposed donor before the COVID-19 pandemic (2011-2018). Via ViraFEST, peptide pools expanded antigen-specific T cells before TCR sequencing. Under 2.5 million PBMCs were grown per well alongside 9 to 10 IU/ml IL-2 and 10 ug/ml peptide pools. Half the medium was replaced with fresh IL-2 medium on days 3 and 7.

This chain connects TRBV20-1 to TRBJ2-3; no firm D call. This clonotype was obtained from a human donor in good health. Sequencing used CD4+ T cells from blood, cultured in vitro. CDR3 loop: CSASPYTDTQYF. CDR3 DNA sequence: TGCAGTGCTAGTCCCTACACAGATACGCAGTATTTT.